The 12 T cell receptor beta chains given below trace back to one sample, sequenced in a study of early T cells in non-severe SARS-CoV-2 infection. One entry per CDR3 protein, called by TCRdb with MiXCR from the 5' RACE reads. Seen here are 45,000 to 55,000 distinct CDR3 sequences, roughly 12% observed once, and the top ten hold roughly 10%. Material: whole blood. All receptors derive from an adult who was a healthcare worker with PCR-confirmed SARS-CoV-2 infection or an uninfected control (not recorded which).

A few counts support this clonotype. V gene TRBV28 combines with J gene TRBJ2-1; the D is unclear. Germline V CDR1 and CDR2: MDHEN, SYDVKM. The CDR3 length is 12 residues. The V and J ends lost 6 bases and 5 bases respectively, with 8 bases between them. Here the CDR3 reads CASRFHHNEQFF. The CDR3 nucleotides are TGTGCCAGCAGATTCCATCACAATGAGCAGTTCTTC.

This clonotype was seen only a few times. The rearrangement joins TRBV28 to TRBJ2-7, with a weak D call TRBD1 (6 bases). Trimming cost V 6 bases and J 6 bases, with 6 bases left between them. Germline values: CDR1 MDHEN, CDR2 SYDVKM. The CDR3 runs to 10 residues. The CDR3 region has the DNA TGTGCCAGCAGACAGGGCGAGCAGTACTTC. It yields the protein CASRQGEQYF.

This clonotype was counted a few times. The rearrangement joins TRBV6-5 to TRBJ2-5, with TRBD2 matching 7 bases. The V gene end was trimmed by 7 bases and the J gene end by 3 bases; junction bases not matched to a gene: 2. The CDR3 has 12 residues. Germline CDR1 reads MNHEY; CDR2 reads SVGAGI. CDR3: CASISGEETQYF. The CDR3 bases are TGTGCCAGCATCAGCGGGGAAGAGACCCAGTACTTC.

This chain uses TRBV12-3 or TRBV12-4 with TRBJ2-7; D may match TRBD1 or TRBD2 (5 bases each). The CDR3 totals 13 residues. The V end lost 4 bases, the J end lost 5 bases, and 12 bases lay between the germline ends. The CDR3 coding sequence is TGTGCCAGCAGTTCCTGGGACGCGGACGAGCAGTACTTC. Translating it yields CASSSWDADEQYF.

The J gene is TRBJ2-3, the V gene TRBV29-1; 9 bases fit TRBD2. Trimming took 6 bases from V and 2 from J; bases not matched to a gene: 6. Germline CDR1 reads SQVTM; CDR2 reads ANQGSEA. There are 14 residues in the CDR3. In DNA, the CDR3 is TGCAGCGTGGCCGGGACTAGCTACACAGATACGCAGTATTTT. Amino acid sequence: CSVAGTSYTDTQYF.

The chain joins TRBV6-5 to TRBJ1-2; 7 bases match TRBD1. The CDR3 is 13 amino acids. Germline V gene sequence: CDR1 MNHEY, CDR2 SVGAGI. V gave up 5 bases and J gave up 5 bases; unmatched junction bases: 5. CDR3 sequence reads: CASSIQGVYGYTF. As DNA, the CDR3 is TGTGCCAGCAGTATCCAGGGGGTTTATGGCTACACCTTC.

There are a few counts of this clonotype. The genes are TRBV15 and TRBJ2-3, with D tentatively TRBD2 (6 bases). V lost 5 bases to trimming and J lost 2 bases, with 11 bases between them. The CDR3 is 14 amino acids. Germline CDR1 and CDR2: LNHNV and YYDKDF (reference sequence). The CDR3 DNA sequence: TGTGCCACCAGCTTTAGCGGACTCACAGATACGCAGTATTTT. It codes for CATSFSGLTDTQYF.

The chain couples TRBV11-2 to TRBJ2-6, with 8 bases fitting TRBD2. CDR1 and CDR2 from the germline V gene are SGHAT and FQNNGV. This CDR3 has 16 amino acids. Trimming cost V 5 bases and J 4 bases; bases outside gene matches: 7. In DNA form, the CDR3 reads TGTGCCAGCAGCCTCCGCGGGGGGATGGGGGCCAACGTCCTGACTTTC. It is translated as CASSLRGGMGANVLTF.

This clonotype has more than one count but fewer than ten. This chain links TRBV9 with TRBJ2-2; D unclear. The ends were cut back, 0 bases at V and 2 bases at J, with 8 bases in the middle. Germline V gene data show CDR1 as SGDLS and CDR2 as YYNGEE. The CDR3 runs to 15 residues. CDR3 region: CASSVGLSNTGELFF. The DNA for the CDR3 is TGTGCCAGCAGCGTAGGTCTTTCCAACACCGGGGAGCTGTTTTTT.

V is TRBV20-1 and J is TRBJ1-1, with 7 positions matching TRBD1. After removal of 5 bases from V and 1 base from J, the junction contained 7 bases not matched to a gene. The germline V gene has CDR1 DFQATT and CDR2 SNEGSKA (reference sequence). This CDR3 contains 14 residues. CDR3: CSAFTGTANTEAFF. The CDR3 coding sequence is TGCAGTGCTTTCACCGGGACAGCGAACACTGAAGCTTTCTTT.

By share, this clonotype ranks as medium-sized (0.01 to 0.1%). The V gene is TRBV14, the J gene TRBJ2-2; D unclear. This CDR3 contains 14 residues. V gave up 6 bases and J gave up 1 base, with 9 bases separating them. Per the germline V gene, CDR1 is SGHDN and CDR2 is FVKESK. The CDR3 DNA reads as TGTGCCAGCAGGAAGGGAAGGAACACCGGGGAGCTGTTTTTT. It encodes CASRKGRNTGELFF.

This clonotype came up many times. The V and J genes are TRBV7-9 and TRBJ2-1; D remains ambiguous. The CDR3 totals 13 residues. Germline V gene lookup returns CDR1 SEHNR and CDR2 FQNEAQ (reference sequence). Trimming shortened V by 1 base and J by 6 bases, and 7 bases separated the two germline ends. The CDR3 DNA is TGTGCCAGCAGCTTAGGTAGGGCCAATGAGCAGTTCTTC. Its translation is CASSLGRANEQFF.